This TCR beta chain was captured in a study of T cell responses to AZD1222 COVID-19 vaccine. Study conclusions and caveats: The donor group comprised mostly white British people and more females; the analysis possibly underestimated clonal diversity. Spike-specific TCR depth and breadth grew after two AZD1222 doses. Reportedly, close to half of spike-specific TCRs are directed against unmutated variant regions.

Regarding this clone: Its antigen is still unknown.

Germline CDR1 reads LGHDT; CDR2 reads YNNKEL (reference sequence). CDR3 length equals 12 residues. The V and J ends lost 1 base and 9 bases respectively, with 4 bases between them. Some clones are missing from TCRdb's copy, which holds only in-frame ones; the method was immunoSEQ multiplex PCR. The sample yields approximately 90,000 clones, approximately 89% seen once. The origin of this receptor is an adult in good health. The source was peripheral blood, collected on day 0 of AZD1222 vaccination. V usage is TRBV3-1 (or the pseudogene TRBV3-2) and J usage is TRBJ1-6; no clear D gene. CDR3 residues: CASSQGGSPLHF. In nucleotides, the CDR3 is TGTGCCAGCAGCCAAGGGGGTTCACCCCTCCACTTT.